This T cell receptor beta chain was captured by sequencing in a study of T cell responses to AZD1222 COVID-19 vaccine. Combined were second doses at about 4 or about 12 weeks. The study's findings and limits: Donors skewed white British and female; clonal diversity was possibly underestimated. CD4 TCRs associated with vaccination spanned spike, dominating at 160-218 and 743-854.

Some clones are missing from TCRdb's copy, which holds only in-frame ones; the method was immunoSEQ multiplex PCR. The sample lists around 130,000 clones, 86% occurring once. V dropped 10 bases and J dropped 2 bases, with 14 bases sitting between them. This CDR3 has 14 residues. The germline V gene has CDR1 LGHDT and CDR2 YNNKEL (reference sequence). A word on this clone: What it binds is unknown.

The chain links TRBV3-1 (or the pseudogene TRBV3-2) to TRBJ1-4; D unresolved. This specimen was peripheral blood, taken 28 days after the second AZD1222 dose. The source is an adult who received the AZD1222 COVID-19 vaccine. Here the CDR3 DNA reads TGTGCCACTACCCCTCCGGGGACTAATGAAAAACTGTTTTTT. This encodes CATTPPGTNEKLFF.